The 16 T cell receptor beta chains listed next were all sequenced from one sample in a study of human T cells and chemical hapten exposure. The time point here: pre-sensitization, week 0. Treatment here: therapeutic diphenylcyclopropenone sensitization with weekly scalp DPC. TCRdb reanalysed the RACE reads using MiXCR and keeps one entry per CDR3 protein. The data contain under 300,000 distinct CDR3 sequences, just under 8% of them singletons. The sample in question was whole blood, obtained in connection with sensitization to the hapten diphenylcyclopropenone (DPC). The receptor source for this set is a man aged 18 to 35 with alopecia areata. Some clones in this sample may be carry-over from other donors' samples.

In nucleotides, the CDR3 is TGCAGCCAAACTGAGTACGAGCAGTACTTC. Protein: CSQTEYEQYF. This chain uses TRBV20-1 with TRBJ2-7, with D unresolved. Germline V gene lookup returns CDR1 DFQATT and CDR2 SNEGSKA (reference sequence). This CDR3 is built from 10 residues.

CDR3 sequence: CASSFSGSSSTDTQYF. DNA for the CDR3: TGCGCCAGCAGCTTCAGCGGGAGTTCTAGCACAGATACGCAGTATTTT. The gene calls are TRBV5-1 and TRBJ2-3; 8 bases line up with TRBD2. The V gene end was trimmed by 2 bases and the J gene end by 0 bases; junction bases not matched to a gene: 5. The CDR3 covers 16 residues. Germline lookup yields CDR1 SGHRS and CDR2 YFSETQ.

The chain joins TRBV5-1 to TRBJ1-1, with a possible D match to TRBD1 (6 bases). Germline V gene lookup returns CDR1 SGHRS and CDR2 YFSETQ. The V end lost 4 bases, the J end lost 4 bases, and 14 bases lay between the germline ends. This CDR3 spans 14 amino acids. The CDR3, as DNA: TGCGCCAGCAGCCCTGGGCAGGGGCTCACTGAAGCTTTCTTT. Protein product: CASSPGQGLTEAFF.

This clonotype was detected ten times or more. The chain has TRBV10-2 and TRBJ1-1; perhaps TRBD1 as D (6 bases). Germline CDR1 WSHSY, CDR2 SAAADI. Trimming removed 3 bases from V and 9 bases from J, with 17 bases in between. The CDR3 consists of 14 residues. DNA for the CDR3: TGCGCCAGCAGTGAAGGGGGAGGAGGGGGGAAAGCTTTCTTT. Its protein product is CASSEGGGGGKAFF.

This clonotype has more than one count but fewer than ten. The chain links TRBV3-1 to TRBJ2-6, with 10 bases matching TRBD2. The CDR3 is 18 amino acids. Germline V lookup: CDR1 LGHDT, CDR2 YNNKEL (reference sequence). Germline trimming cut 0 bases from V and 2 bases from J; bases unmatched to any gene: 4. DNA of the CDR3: TGTGCCAGCAGCCAAGAGGAAGGACTAGCGGCTGGGGCCAACGTCCTGACTTTC. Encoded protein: CASSQEEGLAAGANVLTF.

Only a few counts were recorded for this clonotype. CDR3 region: CSAPLPGGLGSDTQYF. CDR3 in DNA: TGCAGTGCTCCTTTGCCTGGGGGGCTCGGCTCAGATACGCAGTATTTT. The chain couples TRBV20-1 to TRBJ2-3, with D tentatively TRBD1 or TRBD2 (6 bases each). CDR1 and CDR2 (germline): DFQATT, SNEGSKA (reference sequence). The CDR3 is 16 amino acids. V shed 5 bases and J shed 4 bases, with 22 bases lying between them.

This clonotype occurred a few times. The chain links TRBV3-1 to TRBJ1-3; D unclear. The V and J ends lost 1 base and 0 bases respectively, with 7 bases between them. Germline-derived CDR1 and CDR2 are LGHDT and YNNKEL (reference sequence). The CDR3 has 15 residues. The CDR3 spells CASSQAHYSGNTIYF. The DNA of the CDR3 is TGTGCCAGCAGCCAAGCTCACTACTCTGGAAACACCATATATTTT. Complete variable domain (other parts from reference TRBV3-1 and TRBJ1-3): DTAVSQTPKYLVTQMGNDKSIKCEQNLGHDTMYWYKQDSKKFLKIMFSYNNKELIINETVPNRFSPKSPDKAHLNLHINSLELGDSAVYFCASSQAHYSGNTIYFGEGSWLTVV.

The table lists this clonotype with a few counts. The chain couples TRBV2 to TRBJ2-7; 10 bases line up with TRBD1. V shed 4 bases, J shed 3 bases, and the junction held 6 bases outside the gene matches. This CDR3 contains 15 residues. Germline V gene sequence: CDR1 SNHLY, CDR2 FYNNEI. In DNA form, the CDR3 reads TGTGCCAGCAGTGCTTCTAGGGACAGGGGCTACGAGCAGTACGTC. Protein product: CASSASRDRGYEQYV.

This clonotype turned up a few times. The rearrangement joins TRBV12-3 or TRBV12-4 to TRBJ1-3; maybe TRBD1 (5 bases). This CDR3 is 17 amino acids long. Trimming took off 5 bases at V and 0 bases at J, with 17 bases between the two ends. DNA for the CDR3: TGTGCCAGCAGTGAAGCGGGCAGACAGTACTCTGGAAACACCATATATTTT. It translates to CASSEAGRQYSGNTIYF.

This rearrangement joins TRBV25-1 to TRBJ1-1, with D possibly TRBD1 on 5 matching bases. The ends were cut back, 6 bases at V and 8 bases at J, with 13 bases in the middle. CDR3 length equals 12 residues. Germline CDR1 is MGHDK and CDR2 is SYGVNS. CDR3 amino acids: CASSPREGEAFF. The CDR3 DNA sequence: TGTGCCAGCAGCCCCAGGGAGGGCGAAGCTTTCTTT.

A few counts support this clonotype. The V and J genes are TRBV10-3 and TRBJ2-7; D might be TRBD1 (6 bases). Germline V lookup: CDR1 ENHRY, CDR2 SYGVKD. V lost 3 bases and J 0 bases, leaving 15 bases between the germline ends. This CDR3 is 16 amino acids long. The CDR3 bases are TGTGCCATCAGTGACCCGGGACACACTAACTCCTACGAGCAGTACTTC. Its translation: CAISDPGHTNSYEQYF.

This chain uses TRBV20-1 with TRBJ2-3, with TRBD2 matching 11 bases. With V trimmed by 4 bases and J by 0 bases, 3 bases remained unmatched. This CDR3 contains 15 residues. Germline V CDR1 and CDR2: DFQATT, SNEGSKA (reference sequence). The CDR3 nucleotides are TGCAGTGCTACCCGACTAGCGGGGAGCACAGATACGCAGTATTTT. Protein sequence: CSATRLAGSTDTQYF.

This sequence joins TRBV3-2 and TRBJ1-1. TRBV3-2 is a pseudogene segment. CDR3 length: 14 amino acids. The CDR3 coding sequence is TGTGCCAGCAGCCAAGATACGGACAACACTGAAGCTTTCTTT. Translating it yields CASSQDTDNTEAFF.

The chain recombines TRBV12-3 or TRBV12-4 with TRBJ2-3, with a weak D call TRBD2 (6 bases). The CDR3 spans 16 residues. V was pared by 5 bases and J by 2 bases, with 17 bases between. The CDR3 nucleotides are TGTGCCAGCAGTGCCGGGGACTCCGATCTCACAGATACGCAGTATTTT. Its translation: CASSAGDSDLTDTQYF.

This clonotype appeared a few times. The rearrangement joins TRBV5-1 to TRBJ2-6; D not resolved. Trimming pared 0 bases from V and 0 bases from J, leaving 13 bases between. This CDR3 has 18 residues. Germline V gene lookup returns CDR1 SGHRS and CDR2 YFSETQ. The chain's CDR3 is CASSLEPQQFSGANVLTF. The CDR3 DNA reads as TGCGCCAGCAGCTTGGAACCCCAACAGTTCTCTGGGGCCAACGTCCTGACTTTC.

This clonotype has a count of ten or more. The CDR3 region is CASSSGTGGWRAFF. The CDR3 DNA reads TGTGCCAGCAGTTCCGGGACAGGGGGCTGGAGAGCTTTCTTT. The chain employs TRBV12-3 or TRBV12-4 and TRBJ1-1, with 12 nucleotides matching TRBD1. The CDR3 runs 14 residues. With 4 bases clipped from V and 10 bases from J, the junction kept 7 bases outside the gene matches.